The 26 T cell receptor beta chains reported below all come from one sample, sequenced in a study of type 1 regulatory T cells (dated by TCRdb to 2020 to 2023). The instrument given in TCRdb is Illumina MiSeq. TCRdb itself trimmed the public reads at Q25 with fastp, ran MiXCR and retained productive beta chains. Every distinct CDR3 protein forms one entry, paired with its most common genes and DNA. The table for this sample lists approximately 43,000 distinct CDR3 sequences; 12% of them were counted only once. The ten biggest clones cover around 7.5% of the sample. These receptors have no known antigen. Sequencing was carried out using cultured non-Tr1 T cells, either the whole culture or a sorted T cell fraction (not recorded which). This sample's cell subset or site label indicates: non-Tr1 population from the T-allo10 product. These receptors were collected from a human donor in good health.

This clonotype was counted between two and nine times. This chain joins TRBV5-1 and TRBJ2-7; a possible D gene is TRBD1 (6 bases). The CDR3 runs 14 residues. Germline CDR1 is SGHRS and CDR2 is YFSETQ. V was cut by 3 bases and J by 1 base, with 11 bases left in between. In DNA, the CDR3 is TGCGCCAGCAGCTCCCTAGGACAGTCCTACGAGCAGTACTTC. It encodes CASSSLGQSYEQYF.

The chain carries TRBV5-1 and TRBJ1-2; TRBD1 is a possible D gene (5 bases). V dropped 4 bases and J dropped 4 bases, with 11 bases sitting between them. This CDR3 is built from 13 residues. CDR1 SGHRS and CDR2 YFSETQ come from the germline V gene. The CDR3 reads CASSLGEGYGYTF. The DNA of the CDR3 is TGCGCCAGCAGCCTAGGGGAAGGCTATGGCTACACCTTC.

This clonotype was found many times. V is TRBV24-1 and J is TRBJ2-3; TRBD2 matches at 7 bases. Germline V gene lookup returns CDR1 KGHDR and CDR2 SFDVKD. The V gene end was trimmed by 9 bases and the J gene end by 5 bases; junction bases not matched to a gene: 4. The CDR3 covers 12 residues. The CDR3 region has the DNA TGTGCCACCGGCGGGGAGGGAGATACGCAGTATTTT. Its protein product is CATGGEGDTQYF.

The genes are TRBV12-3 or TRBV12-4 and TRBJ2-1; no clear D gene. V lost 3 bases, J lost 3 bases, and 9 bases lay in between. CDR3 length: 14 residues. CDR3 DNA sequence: TGTGCCAGCAGTTTGCCGGAGAGCTACAATGAGCAGTTCTTC. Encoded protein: CASSLPESYNEQFF.

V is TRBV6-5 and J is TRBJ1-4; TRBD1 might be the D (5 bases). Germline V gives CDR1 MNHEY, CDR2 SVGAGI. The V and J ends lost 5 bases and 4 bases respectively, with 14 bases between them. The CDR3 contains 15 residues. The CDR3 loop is CASSTRQYNNEKLFF. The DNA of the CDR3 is TGTGCCAGCAGTACCCGACAGTATAATAATGAAAAACTGTTTTTT.

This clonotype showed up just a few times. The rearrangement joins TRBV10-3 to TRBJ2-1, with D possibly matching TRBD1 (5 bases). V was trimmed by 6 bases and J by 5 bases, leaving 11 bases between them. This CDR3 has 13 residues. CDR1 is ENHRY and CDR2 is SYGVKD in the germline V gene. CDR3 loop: CAIRASRDNEQFF. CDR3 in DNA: TGTGCCATCAGGGCGTCCAGGGACAATGAGCAGTTCTTC.

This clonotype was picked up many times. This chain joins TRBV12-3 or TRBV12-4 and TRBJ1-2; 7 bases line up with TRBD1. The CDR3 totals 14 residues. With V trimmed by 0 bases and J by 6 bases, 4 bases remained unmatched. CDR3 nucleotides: TGTGCCAGCAGTTTAGCCCAGGGGGGACATGGCTACACCTTC. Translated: CASSLAQGGHGYTF.

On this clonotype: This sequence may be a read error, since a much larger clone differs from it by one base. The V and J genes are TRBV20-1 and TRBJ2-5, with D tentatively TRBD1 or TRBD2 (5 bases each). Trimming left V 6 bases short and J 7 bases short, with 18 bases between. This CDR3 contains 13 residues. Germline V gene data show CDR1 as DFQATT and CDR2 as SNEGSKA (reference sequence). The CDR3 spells CSAPSRERGTQYF. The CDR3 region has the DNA TGCAGTGCCCCCTCGAGGGAGAGGGGGACCCAGTACTTC.

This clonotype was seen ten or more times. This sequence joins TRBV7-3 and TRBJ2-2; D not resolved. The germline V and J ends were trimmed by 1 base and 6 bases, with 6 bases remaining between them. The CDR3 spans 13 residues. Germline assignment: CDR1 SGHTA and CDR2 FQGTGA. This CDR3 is CASSLRHSGELFF. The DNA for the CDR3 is TGTGCCAGCAGCTTAAGGCACTCCGGGGAGCTGTTTTTT.

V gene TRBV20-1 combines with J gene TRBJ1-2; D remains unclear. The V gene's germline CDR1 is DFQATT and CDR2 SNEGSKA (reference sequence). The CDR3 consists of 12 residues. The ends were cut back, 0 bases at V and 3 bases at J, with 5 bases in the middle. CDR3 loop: CSARDQDYGYTF. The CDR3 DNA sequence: TGCAGTGCTAGAGATCAAGACTATGGCTACACCTTC.

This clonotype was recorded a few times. Here the CDR3 reads CASSFRGPDTEAFF. In DNA, the CDR3 is TGCGCCAGCAGCTTCCGGGGCCCTGACACTGAAGCTTTCTTT. The J gene is TRBJ1-1, the V gene TRBV5-1; D is perhaps TRBD1 (5 bases). The CDR3 runs to 14 residues. CDR1 and CDR2 from the germline V gene are SGHRS and YFSETQ. V was clipped by 2 bases and J by 3 bases, with 11 bases between them.

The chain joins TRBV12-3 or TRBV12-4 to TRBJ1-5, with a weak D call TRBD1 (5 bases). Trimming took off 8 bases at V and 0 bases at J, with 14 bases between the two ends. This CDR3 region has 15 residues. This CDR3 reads CASAGGAGSNQPQHF. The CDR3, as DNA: TGTGCCAGCGCCGGCGGGGCCGGTAGCAATCAGCCCCAGCATTTT.

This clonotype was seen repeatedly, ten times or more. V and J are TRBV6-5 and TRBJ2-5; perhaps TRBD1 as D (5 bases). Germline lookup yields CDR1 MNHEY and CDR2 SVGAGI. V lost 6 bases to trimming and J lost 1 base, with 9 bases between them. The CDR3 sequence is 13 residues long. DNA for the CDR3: TGTGCCAGCAGAAGACAGCCCCAAGAGACCCAGTACTTC. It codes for CASRRQPQETQYF.

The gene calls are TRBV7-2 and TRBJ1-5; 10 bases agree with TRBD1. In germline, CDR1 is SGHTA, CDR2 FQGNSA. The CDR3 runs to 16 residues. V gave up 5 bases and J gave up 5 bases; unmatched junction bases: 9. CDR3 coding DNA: TGTGCCAGCAGCCGGACAGGGGGGAGGGGAGATCAGCCCCAGCATTTT. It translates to CASSRTGGRGDQPQHF.

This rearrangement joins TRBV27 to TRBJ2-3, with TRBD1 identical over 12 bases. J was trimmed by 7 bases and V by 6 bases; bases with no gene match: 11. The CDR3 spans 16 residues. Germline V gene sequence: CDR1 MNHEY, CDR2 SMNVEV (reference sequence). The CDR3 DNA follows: TGTGCCAGCAGGACGGCCGGGACAGGGGGCAGACATACGCAGTATTTT. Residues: CASRTAGTGGRHTQYF.

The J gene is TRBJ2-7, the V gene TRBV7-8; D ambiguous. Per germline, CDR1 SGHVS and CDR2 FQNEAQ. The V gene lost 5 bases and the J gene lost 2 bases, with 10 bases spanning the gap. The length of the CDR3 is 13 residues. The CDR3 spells CASSPGPTYEQYF. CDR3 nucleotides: TGTGCCAGCAGCCCGGGCCCCACCTACGAGCAGTACTTC.

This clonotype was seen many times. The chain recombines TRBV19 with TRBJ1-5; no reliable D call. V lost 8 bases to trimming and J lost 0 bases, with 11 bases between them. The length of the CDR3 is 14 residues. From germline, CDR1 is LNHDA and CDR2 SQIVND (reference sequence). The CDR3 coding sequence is TGTGCCAGTTCGGAACAGATTAGCAATCAGCCCCAGCATTTT. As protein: CASSEQISNQPQHF.

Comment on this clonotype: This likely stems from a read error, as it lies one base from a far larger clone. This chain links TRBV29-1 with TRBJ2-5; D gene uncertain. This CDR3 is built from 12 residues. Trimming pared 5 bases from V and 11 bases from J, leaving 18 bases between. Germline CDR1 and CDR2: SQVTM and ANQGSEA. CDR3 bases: TGCAGCGTTACCGTCTTAGGGAATGAGCAGTACTTC. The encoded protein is CSVTVLGNEQYF.

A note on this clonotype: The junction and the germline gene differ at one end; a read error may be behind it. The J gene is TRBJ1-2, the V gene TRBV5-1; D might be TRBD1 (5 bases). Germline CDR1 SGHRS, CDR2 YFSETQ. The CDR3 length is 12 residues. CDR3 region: CASSLDQGEKCF. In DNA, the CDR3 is TGCGCCAGCAGCTTGGATCAGGGCGAAAAATGCTTC.

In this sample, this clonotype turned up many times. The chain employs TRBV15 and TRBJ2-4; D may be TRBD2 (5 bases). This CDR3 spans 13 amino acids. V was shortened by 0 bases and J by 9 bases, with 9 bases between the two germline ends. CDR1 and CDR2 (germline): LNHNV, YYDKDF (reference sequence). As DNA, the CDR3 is TGTGCCACCAGCAGAGAGAACCGGGGCATTCAGTACTTC. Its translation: CATSRENRGIQYF. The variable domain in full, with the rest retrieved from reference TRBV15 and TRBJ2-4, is DAMVIQNPRYQVTQFGKPVTLSCSQTLNHNVMYWYQQKSSQAPKLLFHYYDKDFNNEADTPDNFQSRRPNTSFCFLDIRSPGLGDTAMYLCATSRENRGIQYFGAGTRLSVL.

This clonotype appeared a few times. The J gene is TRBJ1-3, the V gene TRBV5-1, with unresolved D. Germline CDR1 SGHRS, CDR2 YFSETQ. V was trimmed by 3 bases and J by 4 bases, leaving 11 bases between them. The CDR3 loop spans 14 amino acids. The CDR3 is CASSYDSLGNTIYF. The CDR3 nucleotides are TGCGCCAGCAGCTACGACTCGCTCGGAAACACCATATATTTT.

The DNA for the CDR3 is TGTGCCAGCAGTAGGACTAGCGGGCTAGACAATGAGCAGTTCTTC. Its translation is CASSRTSGLDNEQFF. The V gene is TRBV7-9, the J gene TRBJ2-1; 11 nucleotides agree with TRBD2. The length of the CDR3 is 15 residues. With 6 bases clipped from V and 5 bases from J, the junction kept 6 bases outside the gene matches. Germline CDR1 and CDR2: SEHNR and FQNEAQ (reference sequence).

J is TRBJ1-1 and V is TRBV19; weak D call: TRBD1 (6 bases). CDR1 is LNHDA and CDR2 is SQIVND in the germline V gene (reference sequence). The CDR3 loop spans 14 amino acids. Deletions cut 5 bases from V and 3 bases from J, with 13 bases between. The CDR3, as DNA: TGTGCCAGTAGTTCCCCGGACAGATACACTGAAGCTTTCTTT. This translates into CASSSPDRYTEAFF.

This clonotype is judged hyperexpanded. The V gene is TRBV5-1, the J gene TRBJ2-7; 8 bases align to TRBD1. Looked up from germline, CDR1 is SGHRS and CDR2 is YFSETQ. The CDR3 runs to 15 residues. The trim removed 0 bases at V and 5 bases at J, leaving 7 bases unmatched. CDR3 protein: CASSLDGQGIHEQYF. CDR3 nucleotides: TGCGCCAGCAGCTTGGACGGACAGGGAATACACGAGCAGTACTTC.

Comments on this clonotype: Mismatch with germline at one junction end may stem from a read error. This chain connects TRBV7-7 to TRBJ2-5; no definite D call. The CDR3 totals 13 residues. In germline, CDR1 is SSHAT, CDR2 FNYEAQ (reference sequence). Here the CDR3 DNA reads TGTGCTAGCAGCTTAGGGATCCAAGAGACCCAGTACTTC. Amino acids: CASSLGIQETQYF.

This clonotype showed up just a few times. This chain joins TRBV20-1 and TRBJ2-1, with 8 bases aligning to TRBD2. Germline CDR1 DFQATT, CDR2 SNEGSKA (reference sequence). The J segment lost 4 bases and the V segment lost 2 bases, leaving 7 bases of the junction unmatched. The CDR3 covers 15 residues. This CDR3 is CSARRGLAGYNEQFF. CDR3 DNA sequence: TGCAGTGCTAGACGGGGATTAGCGGGGTACAATGAGCAGTTCTTC.